This T cell receptor (beta chain) comes out of a study of CD4+ T cells in melanoma. Study-wide findings and caveats: A reported correlation linked neoantigen-specific CD4+ T cells to CD8+, macrophage and B cell function.

Germline V lookup: CDR1 MNHEY, CDR2 SVGAGI. The CDR3 covers 15 residues. Trimming cost V 6 bases and J 4 bases; bases outside gene matches: 7. This clone was seen just once. No antigen is known for it. The assay was immunoSEQ multiplex PCR, and TCRdb's table has in-frame clones only and misses some. The table records 18,000 or so clones, over 70% of them present only once. The specimen sequenced was cells from a culture (not recorded whether cultured in vitro). The gene calls are TRBV6-5 and TRBJ2-3; 10 nucleotides agree with TRBD2. The receptor comes from a human donor with melanoma. The CDR3 region is CASRPAGGKADTQYF. The CDR3 DNA sequence: TGTGCCAGCAGGCCAGCGGGGGGGAAAGCAGATACGCAGTATTTT.